The entry that follows covers one T cell receptor beta chain sequence. No cognate antigen has been identified for it. No much larger clonotype is one base removed from it; base qualities were not supplied. V trim: 5 bases; J trim: 2 bases; unmatched bases: 6. The CDR3 measures 15 amino acids from cysteine to phenylalanine. Here the CDR3 DNA is all that survives: 45 bases in frame from base 1. Taken from the germline V gene (reference sequence), the CDR1 and CDR2 loops are MNHEY and SMNVEV. These data originate in a study of cytomegalovirus exposure and HLA in healthy donors (dated by TCRdb to 2017 to 2019). About the full investigation: An earlier analysis of roughly 500 of the donors reported approximately 280 Gb of sequence data and some 110 million unique TCR beta sequences obtained from some 200 million T cells. An early release that covered roughly 600 HLA-typed donors contained approximately 300 gigabases of sequencing data and about 93 million unique TCR sequences. Of the approximately 400 genotyped donors, 81% fell in the genetic ancestry cluster associated with self-reported Caucasian donors. The aim of the study was to test whether cataloging public T cell receptors could identify signatures of past pathogen exposure. The T cell repertoires of several hundred subjects were profiled by immunosequencing and related to cytomegalovirus serostatus. A separate validation cohort of roughly 130 different subjects was used in addition to the roughly 670-subject first cohort. High-throughput TCR immunosequencing, statistical association of individual TCRs with disease status, and machine learning were combined to predict cytomegalovirus infection status. To study patterns of TCR occurrence, a later analysis re-analyzed previously published TCR beta repertoires from 700 or so donors and added high-resolution HLA genotyping. Rather than using new phenotypic data, the later analysis identified candidate immune exposures from TCR beta sequences and from how often those sequences occurred across donors. An earlier analysis of approximately 630 of the donors applied high-throughput TCR beta sequencing to assess whether each TCR beta V gene segment acted as functional or pseudogenic. Donor age, sex, ethnicity and CMV serostatus were compiled together with the repertoire data. A later genetic analysis used genome-wide SNP genotypes for about 60% of the roughly 700 donors, treating that subset as a discovery cohort. Every discovery cohort repertoire had been produced on one sequencing platform. Class I and class II HLA loci were covered by the typing at four-digit resolution. The number of typed donors differed by locus: about 620-640 for A, B, C, DRB1 and DQB1; approximately 520 for DQA1; 606 for DPA1; and some 450 for DPB1. Roughly five DR-DQ haplotypes were handled as single units for association and clustering because linkage in the cohort was strong. Among roughly 370 genotyped donors of the cohort, an average of 235,054 unique TCR beta nucleotide sequences were sequenced per donor, about a sixth of them non-productive.

Results the study describes overall, beyond this receptor: In a later genetic analysis, a missense DCLRE1C variant was associated with V-gene and J-gene trimming of TCR beta chains, and the association was replicated in an independent cohort. Linkage disequilibrium might explain the correlated functional status among segregating V segments, but an unknown experimental factor could not be ruled out. In a later genetic analysis, fewer N-insertions in productive TCRs were reported among donors in an Asian-associated ancestry cluster than the roughly 700-donor mean. According to a later analysis, TCR association rates differed among HLA loci, with DRB1 alleles showing the most associated TCRs and HLA-C alleles showing the fewest. A total of roughly 160 TCR beta chains were listed by the study as associated with cytomegalovirus. In this cohort, only TCR beta chains were sequenced, and detectable features were limited by the absence of alpha or paired-chain data. A few of the identified cytomegalovirus-associated TCR beta chains were confirmed in vitro to be specific for cytomegalovirus antigens. Cytomegalovirus status was reported to be diagnosed by the classifier with high specificity and sensitivity in both the original and validation cohorts. Because some donors lacked HLA typing at each locus, the association tests relied only on the typed subset. According to a later analysis, most CMV-associated TCR beta chains appeared to be HLA-restricted, and the HLA associations seemed to be driven largely by CMV exposure. Because counts were too low, about 15 rarely observed V segments, including chromosome 9 orphons, were left out of the earlier analysis of a few hundred of the donors. The 87-base-pair reads could not distinguish some IMGT-functional V segments, including TRBV6-2 and TRBV6-3, so those segments were excluded. When HLA alleles, especially DR and DQ, strongly co-occurred, TCR associations were difficult to assign to individual alleles. A cluster of highly shared sequence variants was judged likely to represent a technical artifact of the sequencing pipeline. A further reported finding was that TCR beta sequences accurately predicted the HLA-A and HLA-B alleles for most subjects in the first cohort. Broadly in line with IMGT annotations, most TCR beta V segments showed up in productive rearrangements about 90% or about 30% of the time in an earlier analysis of around 550 of the donors. In a later analysis, several top co-occurrence clusters were reported to appear linked to parvovirus B19, influenza, CMV and Epstein-Barr virus. Most TCR sequences were seen in very few donors, while some public TCRs were found in many individuals. It was suggested by the authors that the approach could potentially be generalized to other disease states and immunological phenotypes. Sequencing depth was assumed to be roughly uniform across donors in the presence/absence analyses, though that assumption may not hold. Specific HLA alleles were associated with roughly 16,000 TCR beta sequences at a false discovery rate of 0.05 in a later analysis. For the cohort, immune exposure information was limited to CMV serostatus. A later analysis found that HLA-associated TCR beta chains were more clonally expanded and had lower generation probabilities than equally common non-associated chains.

In total, 630 or so healthy bone marrow donors made up the cohort. At the time of sampling, all cohort members were nominally healthy, though unrecorded immune exposures were likely present. The donor was CMV seronegative and was included in the group of a few hundred seronegative cohort members. A peripheral blood sample was provided by each donor, and peripheral blood mononuclear cells were used for TCR beta sequencing. The Qiagen DNeasy Blood Extraction Kit was used to extract genomic DNA from the blood cell samples. Library construction relied on the immunoSEQ multiplex PCR assay. A mixture of 60 forward primers for TCR Vbeta segments and 13 reverse primers for TCR Jbeta segments was used in the multiplex PCR. A multiplex PCR assay on genomic DNA amplified the CDR3 region of rearranged TCR beta genes. On the Illumina HiSeq System, the amplified TCR beta libraries were sequenced as 87-base-pair reads. The source study handled its data this way. A later analysis counted around 72 million unique TCR beta chains across the 666 repertoires, and approximately 11 million of these chains were shared by at least two donors. Raw reads were error-corrected and collapsed into unique sequences by a nearest-neighbor algorithm in which closely related sequences were merged to remove PCR and sequencing errors. Alignment of CDR3 sequences to IMGT reference sequences was used to assign V, D and J gene segments. For a sequence to be retained, a match of at least six nucleotides to both a V gene segment and a J gene segment was required. Rearrangements were classified as productive when the CDR3 lacked stop codons and remained in frame with V and J, and all other rearrangements were classified as non-productive. Following IMGT convention, CDR3 was defined as the stretch from the second conserved V-encoded cysteine up to the conserved J-encoded phenylalanine. In an earlier analysis of around 600 of the donors, sequences lacking an unambiguous match to a single V gene segment were excluded. An earlier analysis of about 600 of the donors called V segments functional above 56.7% productive rearrangements and segregating when the between-donor standard deviation exceeded 5%. A statistical classification framework was built to diagnose cytomegalovirus status from the catalog of TCR beta chain sequences. V and J gene assignment, in a later analysis, came from comparing TCR nucleotide sequences with IMGT/GENE-DB human TR gene sequences. In a later analysis, CDR3 sequences and most-parsimonious VDJ recombination scenarios were assigned using the TCRdist pipeline. A later analysis defined each TCR beta chain by its CDR3 amino acid sequence plus V-gene family, and excluded reads lacking a unique V-gene family. In a later analysis, some 600 highly shared, low-generation-probability nucleotide sequences were removed to address suspected cross-contamination and a sequencing artifact. In a later analysis, a clonal expansion index was calculated for each public chain from normalized within-repertoire ranks of inferred template counts. In a later analysis, generation probabilities were computed with a VDJ recombination model fitted to out-of-frame rearrangements, and the resulting probabilities were checked against IGoR. A later analysis scored TCR-TCR, TCR-HLA and TCR-CMV co-occurrence with hypergeometric tests, applying a repertoire-size bias correction to TCR pairs. False discovery rates were estimated in a later analysis by permuting HLA or CMV assignments 20 times. A later analysis grouped co-occurring TCRs with DBSCAN, adding TCRdist sequence similarity when clustering within HLA-allele-positive subsets. Repertoires with fewer than 30,000 or more than 120,000 public chains, plus five repertoires with anomalous nucleotide sharing, were excluded from co-occurrence clustering. Entries here come from immuneACCESS through TCRdb and include only in-frame sequences with V and J called. Some clones fail to appear in such tables; in the studies checked, an unresolved V gene covers under half of the shortfall, and the cause of the remainder is unknown. From that table come the V and J calls and clone size; the DNA was used to work out D and trimming. Counted in this sample were about 100,000 clones; 78% of them appeared once. The top ten clonotypes cover roughly 0.71% of the sample.

Recombination linked TRBV27 to TRBJ1-1; TRBD1 aligns with 9 central bases. Sequenced material: PBMCs. The sequence was obtained from a woman aged 60-70 years in good health and CMV-seronegative. The DNA sequence reads TGTGCCAGCAGTACTTACAGGGGGCCCAACACTGAAGCTTTCTTT. Its protein reads: CASSTYRGPNTEAFF.